This T cell receptor (beta chain) was obtained from a study of regulatory T cells in long-lasting Graves disease. The time point: persistent/refractory GD, antithyroid drugs over 5 years with positive TRAb. The authors made the TCR library using RNA they extracted from PBMCs. Investigators report Graves' disease was diagnosed under American Thyroid Association guidelines. For TCR beta, libraries came from iRepertoire HTBI primers and Arm-PCR of CDR3 regions. Authors' data handling: Samples collectively showed around 56 TRBV and roughly 15 TRBJ segments. TCRdb re-called the multiplex PCR reads with MiXCR, one entry per CDR3 protein. The V and J calls and clone size are TCRdb's, not the authors'. The table shows over 650,000 distinct CDR3 sequences, with roughly 30% occurring only once. The CDR3 consists of 14 residues. Germline CDR1 reads DFQATT; CDR2 reads SNEGSKA (reference sequence). V was pared by 3 bases and J by 6 bases, with 17 bases between.

V usage is TRBV20-1 and J usage is TRBJ1-2; possibly TRBD1 for D (6 bases). The clonotype comes from a female donor with Graves disease. The sequenced sample was peripheral blood mononuclear cells (PBMCs), obtained when the disease was refractory, from a patient treated with antithyroid drugs. For the CDR3, the DNA is TGCAGTGCTAGTTTCGGGGGGCGCTTCGATGGCTACACCTTC. Its translation is CSASFGGRFDGYTF.